The clone carrying this T cell receptor (beta chain) was detected once. Its cognate antigen is unknown. The data stem from a study of CD8+CD57+ T cells in acquired aplastic anemia. Across the study: On average, sorted CD4+ and CD8+ cells gave 3.2 ug of DNA.

This CDR3 spans 12 amino acids. V gave up 2 bases and J gave up 10 bases; unmatched junction bases: 4. Germline loops: CDR1 MNHEY, CDR2 SVGEGT. Genomic DNA, the template, was used for profiling of the TCR beta VDJ and CDR3. MiXCR, applied by TCRdb to the reads, yields one record per CDR3 protein. The table records 150,000 or so distinct CDR3 sequences, 55% to 75% of them present only once. Study results and limitations: Patients and controls shared 25 to 35 CD8+ CDR3 sequences, highly expressed in patients.

This sequence originates from a human donor in good health. Sample: sorted CD4+, CD8+, or CD8+CD57+ T cells (not recorded which) from PBMCs. This chain links TRBV6-2 or TRBV6-3 with TRBJ2-7; 8 positions agree with TRBD1. CDR3 in DNA: TGTGCCAGCAGTTACACCGACAGGGGACAGTACTTC. Translation gives CASSYTDRGQYF.